This T cell receptor beta chain was profiled in a study of T cells in localized non-small cell lung cancer. General study findings and limits: In adjacent lung appeared a median approximately 57 of the top 100 tumor clones.

This CDR3 contains 13 residues. The ends were cut back, 2 bases at V and 4 bases at J, with 6 bases in the middle. Per the germline V gene, CDR1 is MNHEY and CDR2 is SMNVEV (reference sequence). The assay was immunoSEQ multiplex PCR, and TCRdb's table has in-frame clones only and misses some. The table records roughly 35,000 clones, over 80% of them present only once. Of note for this clone: The antigen is not known.

The clonotype originates from a woman aged 35 to 69 with stage I lung adenocarcinoma. V and J are TRBV27 and TRBJ2-1; D gene uncertain. Source: peripheral blood, taken before any cancer treatment. In DNA form, the CDR3 reads TGTGCCAGCAGTTTAGGCTCTTACAATGAGCAGTTCTTC. This sequence encodes CASSLGSYNEQFF.